This record looks at one T cell receptor beta chain sequence and its context. This clonotype was seen repeatedly, ten times or more. It has no known antigen specificity. No qualities accompany the bases; no much larger clone lies one base away. The data originate from a study of response to subunit inactivated influenza vaccine (dated by TCRdb to between 2017 and 2018). General notes on the study: The study used deep quantitative T cell receptor repertoire profiling to track responses to a trivalent subunit inactivated influenza vaccine. General findings and caveats noted by the study authors: The authors suggested that each seasonal influenza vaccination may recruit only a limited number of new T cells.

The library came from RT-PCR. Data came from an Illumina HiSeq 2500. TCRdb cleaned the public reads at Q25 with fastp, built clones with MiXCR and kept in-frame beta chains. When rows share a CDR3 protein, they turn into one entry using the most common DNA and genes. This sample has about 780,000 distinct CDR3 sequences in its table, and roughly 20% of those were observed once. The biggest ten clones account for 11% of the sample. Reading the germline V gene gives CDR1 ENHRY and CDR2 SYGVKD. Inclusive of the bounding cysteine and phenylalanine, the CDR3 is 14 residues long. Only CDR3 DNA remains: 42 bases, in frame from the first base. From V the trimming removes 6 bases and from J it removes 5 bases, while the gene matches leave 6 bases of the junction unaccounted for.

This chain joins TRBV10-3 to TRBJ2-3; 9 middle bases align to TRBD1. The clonotype was recovered from a man aged 50 to 60 who received an inactivated influenza vaccine. Donor details come from another sample of the same person, matched by shared clones. The sequenced sample was PBMCs from blood, obtained 5 days after vaccination. The bases read TGTGCCATCAGCCCGGGACAGGGCGTAGATACGCAGTATTTT. Translated, this gives CAISPGQGVDTQYF.